The entry below gives a single T cell receptor beta chain sequence along with its context. This clonotype was seen a few times. Its antigen is unknown. The input lacks base qualities; no much larger clone sits a single base away. The CDR3 goes from the cysteine to the phenylalanine over 14 residues. The only DNA kept is the CDR3, 42 bases in frame from the first base. CDR1 and CDR2 are drawn from the germline V gene: MNHEY, SVGEGT. A distance of 11 bases separates the germline ends of V and J, which lose 2 bases and 4 bases respectively. This sample is part of a study of T cell repertoires in cytomegalovirus infection (dated by TCRdb to about 2019). Regarding the complete study: Donor HLA type was relevant to the analysis, because carriage of CMV infection together with the matching HLA type was indicated by public TCR beta signatures.

The run used an Illumina HiSeq 1500. TCRdb reanalyzed the raw reads on its own, using fastp at Q25 for trimming and MiXCR for clone calling, and kept in-frame beta chains. When rows share a CDR3 protein, they turn into one entry using the most common DNA and genes. In all, the sample holds 450,000 to 600,000 distinct CDR3 sequences, and around 10% of those were seen once. The top ten clones comprise about a tenth of the sample. Summary of the overall study and its limitations: In the ex vivo response, HLA-C-restricted CMV-specific TCR beta clonotypes were dominant, and in two of eight donors the single most frequent clonotype came from this HLA-C-restricted group. In both this cohort and an independent cohort of several hundred donors, the cumulative frequency of public TCR beta family members distinguished carriers of CMV infection plus the relevant HLA type.

Sequencing used PBMCs. The chain employs TRBV6-2 or TRBV6-3 and TRBJ1-2; tentative D gene TRBD1, with 5 bases matching. The source of this sequence is a human donor in good health (CMV status not recorded). Some clones in this sample may be carry-over from other donors' samples. The CDR3: CASSYVGTLYGYTF. The DNA sequence is TGTGCCAGCAGTTACGTCGGGACGCTCTATGGCTACACCTTC.